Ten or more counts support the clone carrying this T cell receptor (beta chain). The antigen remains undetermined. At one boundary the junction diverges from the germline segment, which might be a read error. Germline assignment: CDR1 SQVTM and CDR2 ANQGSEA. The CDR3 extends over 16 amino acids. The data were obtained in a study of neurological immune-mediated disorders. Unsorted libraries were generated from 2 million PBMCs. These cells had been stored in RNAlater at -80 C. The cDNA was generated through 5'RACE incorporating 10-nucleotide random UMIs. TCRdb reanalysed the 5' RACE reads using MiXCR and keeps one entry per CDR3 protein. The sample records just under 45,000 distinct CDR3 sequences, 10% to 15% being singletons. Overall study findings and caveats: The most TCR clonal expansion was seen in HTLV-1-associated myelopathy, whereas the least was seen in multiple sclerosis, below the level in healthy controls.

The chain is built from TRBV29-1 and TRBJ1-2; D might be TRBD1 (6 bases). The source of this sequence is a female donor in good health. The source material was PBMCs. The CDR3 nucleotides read TGCAGCGTGGAAGGGGGGGCAGGGAATTATAACTATGGCTACACCTTC. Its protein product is CSVEGGAGNYNYGYTF.